A selection of T cell receptor beta chains follows, all from one sample in a study of prognosis after radiotherapy for stage I lung cancer. TCRdb recomputed calls from the multiplex PCR reads with MiXCR, one row per CDR3 protein. The sample lists about 35,000 distinct CDR3 sequences, approximately 29% occurring once. The material was PBMCs, obtained before or after stereotactic body radiation therapy (not recorded which). The source is a donor aged 50 or older with non-small cell lung cancer. CDR3s include the opening cysteine and the closing phenylalanine or tryptophan. D genes are given only for firm matches. Clone size appears in some rows only: once, few, many, or a class for an expanded clone.

j_call: TRBJ1-4
v_call: TRBV9
d_call: -
clone_size: many
cdr3_aa: CASSPYSGREGEKLFF
cdr3_nt: TGTGCCAGCAGCCCCTATTCAGGGAGGGAAGGTGAAAAACTGTTTTTT

j_call: TRBJ2-1
v_call: TRBV27
d_call: -
clone_size: -
cdr3_aa: CASSPPTGGVGAPKQFF
cdr3_nt: TGTGCCAGCAGTCCACCGACAGGCGGAGTTGGGGCACCCAAGCAGTTCTTC

j_call: TRBJ2-1
v_call: TRBV10-3
d_call: TRBD2
clone_size: many
cdr3_aa: CAISDFAGVDNEQFF
cdr3_nt: TGTGCCATCAGTGATTTTGCGGGGGTCGACAATGAGCAGTTCTTC

j_call: TRBJ2-3
v_call: TRBV20-1
d_call: TRBD2
clone_size: -
cdr3_aa: CSAPPGTSGADTQYF
cdr3_nt: TGCAGTGCTCCGCCGGGGACTAGCGGGGCAGATACGCAGTATTTT

j_call: TRBJ2-5
v_call: TRBV5-1
d_call: -
clone_size: many
cdr3_aa: CASSLGQVQETQYF
cdr3_nt: TGCGCCAGCAGCTTGGGTCAGGTCCAAGAGACCCAGTACTTC

j_call: TRBJ1-6
v_call: TRBV20-1
d_call: -
clone_size: many
cdr3_aa: CSARDRPGQFNSPLHF
cdr3_nt: TGCAGTGCTAGAGATCGACCCGGACAGTTTAATTCACCCCTCCACTTT

j_call: TRBJ1-2
v_call: TRBV25-1
d_call: -
clone_size: many
cdr3_aa: CASSGRGSYYGYTF
cdr3_nt: TGTGCCAGCAGTGGCCGGGGGAGTTACTATGGCTACACCTTC

j_call: TRBJ1-5
v_call: TRBV28
d_call: -
clone_size: -
cdr3_aa: CASHNPGFHQPQHF
cdr3_nt: TGTGCCAGCCACAACCCAGGGTTCCATCAGCCCCAGCACTTT

j_call: TRBJ2-7
v_call: TRBV3-2
d_call: -
clone_size: many
cdr3_aa: CASSHHRDYEQYF
cdr3_nt: TGTGCCAGCAGCCATCACAGGGACTACGAGCAGTACTTC

j_call: TRBJ2-6
v_call: TRBV20-1
d_call: -
clone_size: -
cdr3_aa: CSARGLGRSGANVLTF
cdr3_nt: TGCAGTGCTAGAGGACTAGGCAGATCTGGGGCCAACGTCCTGACTTTC

j_call: TRBJ2-7
v_call: TRBV29-1
d_call: -
clone_size: many
cdr3_aa: CSVDTADSDEQYF
cdr3_nt: TGCAGCGTTGACACCGCGGACTCTGACGAGCAGTACTTC

j_call: TRBJ2-3
v_call: TRBV10-3
d_call: -
clone_size: -
cdr3_aa: CAIRGLSTDTQYF
cdr3_nt: TGTGCCATCAGAGGGTTGAGCACAGATACGCAGTATTTT

j_call: TRBJ2-3
v_call: TRBV20-1
d_call: -
clone_size: -
cdr3_aa: CSVPWWGTDTQYF
cdr3_nt: TGCAGTGTTCCGTGGTGGGGAACAGATACGCAGTATTTT

j_call: TRBJ2-4
v_call: TRBV28
d_call: TRBD1
clone_size: many
cdr3_aa: CASSPGGMTKNIQYF
cdr3_nt: TGTGCCAGCAGTCCAGGGGGCATGACCAAAAACATTCAGTACTTC

j_call: TRBJ2-3
v_call: TRBV12-3/TRBV12-4
d_call: -
clone_size: many
cdr3_aa: CASSLGSTTDTQYF
cdr3_nt: TGTGCCAGCAGTTTAGGGTCGACCACAGATACGCAGTATTTT

j_call: TRBJ2-7
v_call: TRBV19
d_call: TRBD1
clone_size: -
cdr3_aa: CASSIGGGTGLDEQYF
cdr3_nt: TGTGCCAGTAGTATAGGTGGTGGGACAGGCTTGGACGAGCAGTACTTC

j_call: TRBJ2-1
v_call: TRBV4-2
d_call: -
clone_size: -
cdr3_aa: CASSQDVLASYNEQFF
cdr3_nt: TGTGCCAGCAGCCAAGACGTCCTAGCGTCCTACAATGAGCAGTTCTTC

j_call: TRBJ1-1
v_call: TRBV4-1
d_call: -
clone_size: many
cdr3_aa: CASSQPPGSIMNTEAFF
cdr3_nt: TGCGCCAGCAGCCAACCGCCTGGCAGTATAATGAACACTGAAGCTTTCTTT

j_call: TRBJ2-5
v_call: TRBV6-4
d_call: TRBD1
clone_size: many
cdr3_aa: CASRTGLETQYF
cdr3_nt: TGTGCCAGCAGGACAGGGTTGGAGACCCAGTACTTC

j_call: TRBJ2-7
v_call: TRBV18
d_call: TRBD1
clone_size: many
cdr3_aa: CASSPYVQGQVLPYEQYF
cdr3_nt: TGTGCCAGCTCACCTTACGTCCAGGGACAGGTCCTTCCCTACGAGCAGTACTTC

j_call: TRBJ2-3
v_call: TRBV27
d_call: TRBD2
clone_size: many
cdr3_aa: CATQTSGGVDTQYF
cdr3_nt: TGTGCCACCCAAACTAGCGGGGGGGTAGATACGCAGTATTTT

j_call: TRBJ1-5
v_call: TRBV19
d_call: -
clone_size: -
cdr3_aa: CANRQDNQPQHF
cdr3_nt: TGTGCCAACAGACAGGACAATCAGCCCCAGCATTTT

j_call: TRBJ1-1
v_call: TRBV20-1
d_call: -
clone_size: many
cdr3_aa: CSAKKGGVANTEAFF
cdr3_nt: TGCAGTGCTAAGAAGGGGGGTGTCGCTAACACTGAAGCTTTCTTT

j_call: TRBJ2-1
v_call: TRBV28
d_call: TRBD1
clone_size: -
cdr3_aa: CTSSGGQGIVLEQFF
cdr3_nt: TGTACCAGCAGTGGTGGACAGGGGATCGTACTTGAGCAGTTCTTC

j_call: TRBJ2-7
v_call: TRBV7-9
d_call: TRBD2
clone_size: -
cdr3_aa: CASSTVAGPYEQYF
cdr3_nt: TGTGCCAGCAGCACCGTAGCGGGGCCCTACGAGCAGTACTTC

j_call: TRBJ2-6
v_call: TRBV9
d_call: -
clone_size: many
cdr3_aa: CASSVGSAPGDGANVLTF
cdr3_nt: TGTGCCAGCAGCGTAGGCTCCGCCCCAGGGGACGGGGCCAACGTCCTGACTTTC

j_call: TRBJ1-1
v_call: TRBV7-9
d_call: -
clone_size: many
cdr3_aa: CASSLAGANTEAFF
cdr3_nt: TGTGCCAGCAGCTTAGCCGGAGCTAACACTGAAGCTTTCTTT

j_call: TRBJ1-1
v_call: TRBV20-1
d_call: TRBD1
clone_size: -
cdr3_aa: CSAAGGQTHTEALF
cdr3_nt: TGCAGTGCTGCGGGGGGACAGACACACACTGAAGCTTTATTT

j_call: TRBJ2-7
v_call: TRBV6-1
d_call: -
clone_size: -
cdr3_aa: CASAPGVSISYEQYF
cdr3_nt: TGTGCCAGCGCCCCGGGGGTGTCCATCTCCTACGAGCAGTACTTC

j_call: TRBJ2-4
v_call: TRBV5-1
d_call: -
clone_size: many
cdr3_aa: CASSLAGAGRGNIQYF
cdr3_nt: TGCGCCAGCAGCTTGGCGGGGGCAGGGAGAGGCAACATTCAGTACTTC

j_call: TRBJ2-1
v_call: TRBV7-3
d_call: TRBD1
clone_size: once
cdr3_aa: CASSLTFTGTGDNEQFF
cdr3_nt: TGTGCCAGCAGCTTGACATTTACAGGGACAGGGGACAATGAGCAGTTCTTC

j_call: TRBJ1-1
v_call: TRBV3-1
d_call: TRBD1
clone_size: many
cdr3_aa: CASSQEGERGRSTEAFF
cdr3_nt: TGTGCCAGCAGCCAAGAGGGCGAAAGGGGGCGAAGCACTGAAGCTTTCTTT

j_call: TRBJ1-5
v_call: TRBV3-1
d_call: -
clone_size: many
cdr3_aa: CASSQGMGLGQPQHF
cdr3_nt: TGTGCCAGCAGCCAAGGGATGGGGTTAGGGCAGCCCCAGCATTTT

j_call: TRBJ2-7
v_call: TRBV27
d_call: -
clone_size: -
cdr3_aa: CASRLGTSRVYDQYF
cdr3_nt: TGTGCCAGCAGACTTGGGACATCGAGGGTCTACGATCAATACTTC

j_call: TRBJ2-3
v_call: TRBV15
d_call: TRBD2
clone_size: -
cdr3_aa: CATSRGGGGSSKDTQYF
cdr3_nt: TGTGCCACAAGCAGAGGAGGCGGGGGATCTAGCAAAGATACGCAGTATTTT

j_call: TRBJ2-4
v_call: TRBV7-6
d_call: -
clone_size: many
cdr3_aa: CASSLASGLNIQYF
cdr3_nt: TGTGCCAGCAGCTTAGCATCCGGGCTAAACATTCAGTACTTC

j_call: TRBJ1-6
v_call: TRBV20-1
d_call: -
clone_size: many
cdr3_aa: CSAPRTVSSYNSPLHF
cdr3_nt: TGCAGTGCTCCCCGGACGGTCAGCTCCTATAATTCACCCCTCCACTTT

j_call: TRBJ1-2
v_call: TRBV6-1
d_call: -
clone_size: many
cdr3_aa: CASKNLDSTLYGYTF
cdr3_nt: TGTGCCAGCAAAAACTTGGACAGCACCCTTTATGGCTACACCTTC

j_call: TRBJ2-7
v_call: TRBV28
d_call: -
clone_size: few
cdr3_aa: CASSLWDSYEQYF
cdr3_nt: TGTGCCAGCAGTTTATGGGACAGCTACGAGCAGTACTTC

j_call: TRBJ1-2
v_call: TRBV2
d_call: -
clone_size: many
cdr3_aa: CASGGGKTGYTF
cdr3_nt: TGTGCCAGTGGAGGGGGGAAGACAGGCTACACCTTC

j_call: TRBJ2-2
v_call: TRBV5-1
d_call: -
clone_size: few
cdr3_aa: CDSSSGKGAYGELFF
cdr3_nt: TGCGACAGCAGCTCCGGGAAAGGGGCTTACGGGGAGCTGTTTTTT

j_call: TRBJ2-7
v_call: TRBV2
d_call: -
clone_size: many
cdr3_aa: CASSTRGPYEQYF
cdr3_nt: TGTGCCAGCAGTACCAGGGGACCCTACGAGCAGTACTTC

j_call: TRBJ2-1
v_call: TRBV20-1
d_call: -
clone_size: -
cdr3_aa: CSAGQFTNEQFF
cdr3_nt: TGCAGTGCCGGACAGTTCACCAATGAGCAGTTCTTC

j_call: TRBJ1-6
v_call: TRBV5-1
d_call: TRBD1
clone_size: many
cdr3_aa: CASSRDREESPLHF
cdr3_nt: TGCGCCAGCAGCCGGGACAGGGAAGAATCACCCCTCCACTTT

j_call: TRBJ2-3
v_call: TRBV6-2/TRBV6-3
d_call: TRBD1
clone_size: many
cdr3_aa: CASTQDRGRIDTQYF
cdr3_nt: TGTGCCAGCACCCAAGACAGGGGTAGGATAGATACGCAGTATTTT

j_call: TRBJ2-7
v_call: TRBV2
d_call: TRBD1
clone_size: -
cdr3_aa: CASSFGQGYSYEQYF
cdr3_nt: TGTGCCAGCAGCTTCGGACAGGGCTATTCCTACGAGCAGTACTTC